A single sample is the source of the 28 T cell receptor beta chains below, sequenced in a study of shared clonotypes between healthy human individuals. Naive CD8 cells, CD45RO-negative and positively selected for CCR7, excluded terminally differentiated effector memory CD45RA+ cells. Only in-frame clones appear in the TCRdb table, and some are missing; sequencing was by immunoSEQ multiplex PCR. The profile covers about 870,000 clones, with about 92% appearing a single time and under 30% taken by the ten largest. The sequenced material came from naive CD8+ T cells sorted from blood. These receptors came from a man aged 25-45 years in good health.

The chain has TRBV6-6 and TRBJ1-5; 8 bases match TRBD1. Germline assignment: CDR1 MNHNY and CDR2 SVGAGI (reference sequence). This CDR3 has 16 residues. V dropped 2 bases and J dropped 2; count of bases not matched to a gene: 5. CDR3 amino acids: CASSYPGQDGNQPQHF. The CDR3 DNA follows: TGTGCCAGCAGTTACCCGGGACAGGACGGCAATCAGCCCCAGCATTTT.

The V gene is TRBV15, the J gene TRBJ2-7, with D tentatively TRBD1 or TRBD2 (5 bases each). There are 19 residues in the CDR3. Germline V lookup: CDR1 LNHNV, CDR2 YYDKDF (reference sequence). Trimming took off 0 bases at V and 3 bases at J, with 24 bases between the two ends. The CDR3 loop is CATSRETRVRAGRVYEQYF. CDR3 DNA: TGTGCCACCAGCAGAGAAACAAGGGTTCGGGCAGGGCGGGTCTACGAGCAGTACTTC. The whole variable domain, remainder taken from reference TRBV15 and TRBJ2-7, is DAMVIQNPRYQVTQFGKPVTLSCSQTLNHNVMYWYQQKSSQAPKLLFHYYDKDFNNEADTPDNFQSRRPNTSFCFLDIRSPGLGDTAMYLCATSRETRVRAGRVYEQYFGPGTRLTVT.

This clone was counted once. V and J are TRBV9 and TRBJ1-2; TRBD1 matches 8 bases. Trimming at V came to 6 bases and at J to 6 bases, leaving 1 base not matched to a gene. The length of the CDR3 is 11 residues. In germline, CDR1 is SGDLS, CDR2 YYNGEE. Here the CDR3 reads CASKDRDGYTF. The DNA of the CDR3 is TGTGCCAGCAAGGACAGGGATGGCTACACCTTC.

This chain joins TRBV23-1 and TRBJ2-5, with D possibly being TRBD2 (6 bases). TRBV23-1 is annotated as an ORF whose role is uncertain. V lost 4 bases and J 2 bases, leaving 29 bases between the germline ends. This CDR3 region has 20 residues. CDR3 amino acids: CASSLRIPGLSEVPQETQYF. The DNA of the CDR3 is TGCGCCAGCAGTCTTCGAATTCCGGGACTCTCTGAAGTACCGCAAGAGACCCAGTACTTC.

This clone was counted a single time. In DNA, the CDR3 is TGTGCCAGCAGCGGGACTAGCGGGAGAGGGGAGACCCAGTACTTC. Its translation: CASSGTSGRGETQYF. The V and J genes are TRBV9 and TRBJ2-5; 13 bases map to TRBD2. The CDR3 has 15 residues. CDR1 SGDLS and CDR2 YYNGEE come from the germline V gene. V was pared by 3 bases and J by 5 bases, with 4 bases of the junction left unmatched.

This rearrangement joins TRBV5-1 to TRBJ2-7, with D possibly being TRBD1 or TRBD2 (5 bases each). Trimming removed 4 bases at V and 0 bases at J, with 8 bases between. The germline gives CDR1 SGHRS, CDR2 YFSETQ. CDR3 length equals 13 residues. CDR3: CASSVGDSYEQYF. CDR3 in DNA: TGCGCCAGCAGCGTGGGGGACTCCTACGAGCAGTACTTC.

The chain employs TRBV4-3 and TRBJ2-1; D call uncertain. Germline CDR1 LGHNA, CDR2 YSLEER. The CDR3 length is 13 residues. V was clipped by 4 bases and J by 6 bases, with 10 bases between them. The CDR3 sequence: CASSLGRSNEQFF. The CDR3 region has the DNA TGCGCCAGCAGCCTCGGACGTTCCAATGAGCAGTTCTTC.

This rearrangement joins TRBV6-6 to TRBJ1-5; tentatively, D is TRBD1 (5 bases). The CDR3 totals 14 residues. Per germline, CDR1 MNHNY and CDR2 SVGAGI (reference sequence). The V gene lost 5 bases and the J gene lost 7 bases, with 15 bases spanning the gap. Here the CDR3 DNA reads TGTGCCAGCAGTCACGGGCAGGGACGACAGCCCCAGCATTTT. Translated: CASSHGQGRQPQHF.

For the CDR3, the DNA is TGTGCCAGCAGCTGGAGCGGGGGGCTGTCCTACGAGCAGTACTTC. This gives the protein CASSWSGGLSYEQYF. The V call is TRBV7-2, the J call TRBJ2-7; TRBD2 matches 9 bases. V gave up 4 bases and J gave up 1 base; unmatched junction bases: 5. CDR3 length equals 15 residues. Germline CDR1 is SGHTA and CDR2 is FQGNSA. Filled out from reference TRBV7-2 and TRBJ2-7, the complete variable domain reads GAGVSQSPSNKVTEKGKDVELRCDPISGHTALYWYRQSLGQGLEFLIYFQGNSAPDKSGLPSDRFSAERTGGSVSTLTIQRTQQEDSAVYLCASSWSGGLSYEQYFGPGTRLTVT.

The CDR3 is CASSLGLRGEQFF. CDR3 nucleotides: TGTGCCAGCAGTTTGGGGTTGCGGGGTGAGCAGTTCTTC. The J gene is TRBJ2-1, the V gene TRBV28; the D gene is possibly TRBD2 (6 bases). V shed 3 bases and J shed 9 bases, with 12 bases lying between them. Germline CDR1 and CDR2: MDHEN and SYDVKM. The CDR3 has 13 amino acids.

The V call is TRBV6-4, the J call TRBJ2-1; 14 bases are shared with TRBD2. This CDR3 has 15 amino acids. With 2 bases clipped from V and 6 bases from J, the junction kept 0 bases outside the gene matches. From germline, CDR1 is MRHNA and CDR2 SNTAGT. CDR3 nucleotide sequence: TGTGCCAGCAGTGACGGACTAGCGGGAGGCAATGAGCAGTTCTTC. This encodes CASSDGLAGGNEQFF.

This clone came up once. The chain joins TRBV7-9 to TRBJ2-7; D unclear. Deletions cut 1 base from V and 5 bases from J, with 9 bases between. Germline V gives CDR1 SEHNR, CDR2 FQNEAQ (reference sequence). The length of the CDR3 is 13 residues. CDR3 sequence (DNA): TGTGCCAGCAGCTTAGAAGCCTCAGACGAGCAGTACTTC. Its protein is CASSLEASDEQYF.

The V call is TRBV19, the J call TRBJ1-1; D is undetermined. This CDR3 region has 13 residues. Between the trimmed V and J ends, which lost 8 bases and 6 bases, there was a span of 16 bases. The germline V gene encodes CDR1 LNHDA and CDR2 SQIVND (reference sequence). The CDR3, as DNA: TGTGCCAGTGGGCGGGGAATTGTGGCTGAAGCTTTCTTT. Amino acids: CASGRGIVAEAFF.

This chain joins TRBV27 and TRBJ2-7, with TRBD2 matching 8 bases. CDR3 length: 14 residues. Trimming took 5 bases from V and 12 from J; bases not matched to a gene: 15. CDR1 is MNHEY, CDR2 SMNVEV, per germline (reference sequence). CDR3 sequence: CASSPGVAGTVMYF. CDR3 nucleotides: TGTGCCAGCAGTCCCGGGGTAGCGGGAACAGTCATGTACTTC.

A word on this clone: The sample holds other DNA sequences that translate to the same CDR3. The V call is TRBV6-5, the J call TRBJ2-7; TRBD2 matches at 10 bases. Germline V lookup: CDR1 MNHEY, CDR2 SVGAGI. The CDR3 contains 14 residues. Germline trimming cut 0 bases from V and 4 bases from J; bases unmatched to any gene: 0. This chain's CDR3 is CASSYSTSGYEQYF. The CDR3 DNA is TGTGCCAGCAGTTACTCGACTAGCGGGTACGAGCAGTACTTC.

This clone appeared a single time. The J gene is TRBJ1-1, the V gene TRBV19; D is perhaps TRBD1 (5 bases). Looked up from germline, CDR1 is LNHDA and CDR2 is SQIVND (reference sequence). This CDR3 is 16 amino acids long. The V gene lost 6 bases and the J gene lost 1 base, with 18 bases spanning the gap. CDR3 amino acids: CASSSGTLTQNTEAFF. The CDR3 DNA reads TGTGCCAGTAGCTCCGGGACCCTGACCCAGAACACTGAAGCTTTCTTT.

As to this clone: The identical CDR3 is also encoded by other nucleotide sequences in the sample. This chain links TRBV5-4 with TRBJ2-1; 8 positions agree with TRBD1. Germline CDR1 reads SGHNT; CDR2 reads YYREEE (reference sequence). Trimming removed 4 bases from V and 9 bases from J; junction bases left unmatched: 3. The CDR3 has 12 amino acids. CDR3 residues: CASSIQGGEQFF. The DNA for the CDR3 is TGTGCCAGCAGCATACAGGGGGGTGAGCAGTTCTTC.

CDR3: CASSRTEFHEQFF. For the CDR3, the DNA is TGTGCCAGCAGCCGAACTGAGTTCCATGAGCAGTTCTTC. V is TRBV9 and J is TRBJ2-1; D not resolved. V shed 4 bases and J shed 8 bases, with 13 bases lying between them. The germline CDR1 and CDR2 sequences are SGDLS and YYNGEE. CDR3 size: 13 residues.

V is TRBV19 and J is TRBJ1-2; unclear D gene. Germline V gene sequence: CDR1 LNHDA, CDR2 SQIVND (reference sequence). Trimming stripped 5 bases from V and 7 bases from J, with 11 bases between. CDR3 length: 12 residues. The chain's CDR3 is CASSLGLIGYTF. In DNA, the CDR3 is TGTGCCAGTAGTCTTGGTCTTATTGGCTACACCTTC.

V and J are TRBV27 and TRBJ2-1; D is perhaps TRBD2 (5 bases). This CDR3 region has 15 residues. The germline gives CDR1 MNHEY, CDR2 SMNVEV (reference sequence). V was cut by 5 bases and J by 0 bases, with 11 bases left in between. The CDR3 nucleotides read TGTGCCAGCAGTACTAGTACTCTCTCCTACAATGAGCAGTTCTTC. Translating gives CASSTSTLSYNEQFF.

This chain connects TRBV19 to TRBJ2-1; 7 bases map to TRBD2. CDR3 length: 16 amino acids. V lost 3 bases, J lost 4 bases, and 9 bases stayed unmatched. Germline V gene data show CDR1 as LNHDA and CDR2 as SQIVND (reference sequence). The DNA for the CDR3 is TGTGCCAGTAGTATTCTACTAGCGAGTGGTTACAATGAGCAGTTCTTC. This codes for CASSILLASGYNEQFF.

V gene TRBV5-5 combines with J gene TRBJ2-2, with 7 bases that match TRBD1. The germline V gene has CDR1 SGHKS and CDR2 YYEKEE (reference sequence). The trim removed 5 bases at V and 0 bases at J, leaving 4 bases unmatched. This CDR3 has 15 amino acids. The CDR3 protein is CASRGQETNTGELFF. The CDR3 DNA follows: TGTGCCAGCAGAGGACAGGAAACGAACACCGGGGAGCTGTTTTTT.

This rearrangement joins TRBV10-3 to TRBJ1-5; 7 nucleotides agree with TRBD1. V lost 3 bases and J lost 3; bases outside the gene matches: 2. CDR1 is ENHRY, CDR2 SYGVKD, per germline. The length of the CDR3 is 14 residues. DNA of the CDR3: TGTGCCATCAGTGAAGGACAGGTCAATCAGCCCCAGCATTTT. Its protein product is CAISEGQVNQPQHF.

The chain carries TRBV6-5 and TRBJ2-1; 10 nucleotides agree with TRBD1. J was trimmed by 5 bases and V by 4 bases; bases with no gene match: 5. The germline V gene encodes CDR1 MNHEY and CDR2 SVGAGI. The CDR3 contains 15 residues. The CDR3 DNA reads as TGTGCCAGCAGTTCGGGACAGGGGTTACACAATGAGCAGTTCTTC. Its protein is CASSSGQGLHNEQFF.

The chain links TRBV7-9 to TRBJ2-7; D is tentatively TRBD1 or TRBD2 (5 bases each). The V end lost 6 bases, the J end lost 4 bases, and 13 bases lay between the germline ends. Germline V gene lookup returns CDR1 SEHNR and CDR2 FQNEAQ (reference sequence). The CDR3 extends over 13 amino acids. DNA for the CDR3: TGTGCCAGCAGACCACCGGGGCCTTACGAGCAGTACTTC. This codes for CASRPPGPYEQYF.

This clone was detected a few times. The chain is built from TRBV27 and TRBJ1-2, with a tentative D call TRBD1 (5 bases). This CDR3 has 14 amino acids. Germline V gene sequence: CDR1 MNHEY, CDR2 SMNVEV (reference sequence). The V end lost 6 bases, the J end lost 4 bases, and 15 bases lay between the germline ends. This CDR3 reads CASRPWDRRYGYTF. The DNA for the CDR3 is TGTGCCAGCAGACCCTGGGACCGGCGCTATGGCTACACCTTC.

The chain uses TRBV7-2 and TRBJ2-7; D uncertain. CDR1 is SGHTA, CDR2 FQGNSA, per germline. V lost 1 base, J lost 0 bases, and 10 bases lay in between. The CDR3 contains 15 residues. CDR3 sequence (DNA): TGTGCCAGCAGCTTAGTGGCTTTGAGCTCCTACGAGCAGTACTTC. This sequence encodes CASSLVALSSYEQYF. Drawing the rest from reference TRBV7-2 and TRBJ2-7, the complete variable domain is GAGVSQSPSNKVTEKGKDVELRCDPISGHTALYWYRQSLGQGLEFLIYFQGNSAPDKSGLPSDRFSAERTGGSVSTLTIQRTQQEDSAVYLCASSLVALSSYEQYFGPGTRLTVT.

In this sample, this clone turned up once. The rearrangement joins TRBV27 to TRBJ2-3; unclear D gene. V shed 1 base and J shed 1 base, with 9 bases lying between them. There are 15 residues in the CDR3. The V gene's germline CDR1 is MNHEY and CDR2 SMNVEV (reference sequence). The CDR3 DNA reads as TGTGCCAGCAGTTTATTTGGATTTCGCACAGATACGCAGTATTTT. Translated: CASSLFGFRTDTQYF.